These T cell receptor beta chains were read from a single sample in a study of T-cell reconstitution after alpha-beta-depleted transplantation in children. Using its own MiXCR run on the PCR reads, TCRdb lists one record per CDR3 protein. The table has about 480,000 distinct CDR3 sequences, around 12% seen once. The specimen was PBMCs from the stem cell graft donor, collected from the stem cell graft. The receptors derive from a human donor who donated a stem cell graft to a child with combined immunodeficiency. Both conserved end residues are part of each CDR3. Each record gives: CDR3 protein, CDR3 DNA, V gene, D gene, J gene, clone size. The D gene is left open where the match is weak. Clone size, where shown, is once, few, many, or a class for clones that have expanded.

CDR3 protein: CASSPRQASSYEQYF
CDR3 DNA: TGCGCCAGCAGCCCTAGACAGGCTTCCTCCTACGAGCAGTACTTC
V gene: TRBV4-3
D gene: -
J gene: TRBJ2-7
clone size: -

CDR3 protein: CASSEGTGAPYGYTF
CDR3 DNA: TGTGCCAGCAGCGAAGGGACAGGGGCCCCCTATGGCTACACCTTC
V gene: TRBV9
D gene: TRBD1
J gene: TRBJ1-2
clone size: -

CDR3 protein: CASSLFWGIEAFF
CDR3 DNA: TGTGCCAGCAGTTTATTCTGGGGGATTGAAGCTTTCTTT
V gene: TRBV27
D gene: -
J gene: TRBJ1-1
clone size: few

CDR3 protein: CASSRGANTEAFF
CDR3 DNA: TGCGCCAGCAGCCGGGGGGCTAACACTGAAGCTTTCTTT
V gene: TRBV5-1
D gene: -
J gene: TRBJ1-1
clone size: few

CDR3 protein: CASSQPRDQQETQYF
CDR3 DNA: TGCGCCAGCAGCCAACCCCGGGACCAACAAGAGACCCAGTACTTC
V gene: TRBV4-3
D gene: -
J gene: TRBJ2-5
clone size: -

CDR3 protein: CASSSRDRGRNEQFF
CDR3 DNA: TGTGCCAGCAGCTCCAGGGACAGGGGACGCAATGAGCAGTTCTTC
V gene: TRBV7-2
D gene: TRBD1
J gene: TRBJ2-1
clone size: many

CDR3 protein: CASTIPDSAEAFF
CDR3 DNA: TGTGCCAGCACCATACCCGACTCGGCTGAAGCTTTCTTT
V gene: TRBV6-6
D gene: -
J gene: TRBJ1-1
clone size: few

CDR3 protein: CASSLDAGGLGEQFF
CDR3 DNA: TGTGCCAGCAGCTTAGATGCGGGAGGGCTTGGTGAGCAGTTCTTC
V gene: TRBV7-9
D gene: TRBD2
J gene: TRBJ2-1
clone size: few

CDR3 protein: CASRVTASYEQYF
CDR3 DNA: TGTGCCAGCAGGGTGACCGCCTCCTACGAGCAGTACTTC
V gene: TRBV12-3/TRBV12-4
D gene: -
J gene: TRBJ2-7
clone size: -

CDR3 protein: CASSPLHSGTDTQYF
CDR3 DNA: TGTGCCAGCTCACCACTCCACTCGGGCACAGATACGCAGTATTTT
V gene: TRBV18
D gene: -
J gene: TRBJ2-3
clone size: many

CDR3 protein: CASGLDGSNTEAFF
CDR3 DNA: TGTGCTAGTGGTTTGGATGGATCAAACACTGAAGCTTTCTTT
V gene: TRBV12-5
D gene: -
J gene: TRBJ1-1
clone size: many

CDR3 protein: CASSPGLAGGGSTEQFF
CDR3 DNA: TGTGCCAGCAGTCCCGGTCTAGCGGGAGGAGGTTCCACTGAGCAGTTCTTC
V gene: TRBV12-3/TRBV12-4
D gene: TRBD2
J gene: TRBJ2-1
clone size: many

CDR3 protein: CASSPLAGELFF
CDR3 DNA: TGTGCCAGCAGCCCTTTGGCCGGGGAGCTGTTTTTT
V gene: TRBV7-8
D gene: -
J gene: TRBJ2-2
clone size: -

CDR3 protein: CASSPPGQRGNEQFF
CDR3 DNA: TGTGCCAGCAGTCCCCCCGGACAGCGAGGAAATGAGCAGTTCTTC
V gene: TRBV12-3/TRBV12-4
D gene: -
J gene: TRBJ2-1
clone size: many

CDR3 protein: CASSPSPTGLSSYEQYF
CDR3 DNA: TGTGCCAGCAGCCCAAGCCCTACAGGGTTGAGCTCCTACGAGCAGTACTTC
V gene: TRBV6-1
D gene: -
J gene: TRBJ2-7
clone size: many

CDR3 protein: CAISESSGGPGSYNEQFF
CDR3 DNA: TGTGCCATCAGTGAATCTAGCGGGGGGCCGGGCTCCTACAATGAGCAGTTCTTC
V gene: TRBV10-3
D gene: TRBD2
J gene: TRBJ2-1
clone size: -

CDR3 protein: CAISESGDQETYEQYF
CDR3 DNA: TGTGCCATCAGTGAGTCTGGGGACCAAGAAACCTACGAGCAGTACTTC
V gene: TRBV10-3
D gene: -
J gene: TRBJ2-7
clone size: few

CDR3 protein: CSARDGALAKNIQYF
CDR3 DNA: TGCAGTGCTAGAGATGGGGCATTAGCCAAAAACATTCAGTACTTC
V gene: TRBV20-1
D gene: -
J gene: TRBJ2-4
clone size: -

CDR3 protein: CASTLLARGSYDTQYF
CDR3 DNA: TGTGCCAGCACCTTACTAGCGCGGGGGAGTTATGATACGCAGTATTTT
V gene: TRBV7-2
D gene: TRBD2
J gene: TRBJ2-3
clone size: -

CDR3 protein: CASSQVSALLDTEAFF
CDR3 DNA: TGTGCCAGCAGCCAAGTTTCTGCCCTCTTGGACACTGAAGCTTTCTTT
V gene: TRBV4-2
D gene: -
J gene: TRBJ1-1
clone size: -

CDR3 protein: CASSSLEGENYEQYF
CDR3 DNA: TGTGCCAGCAGTTCCCTGGAGGGTGAAAACTACGAGCAGTACTTC
V gene: TRBV12-3/TRBV12-4
D gene: -
J gene: TRBJ2-7
clone size: many

CDR3 protein: CASSATGGSYNEQFF
CDR3 DNA: TGTGCCAGCAGTGCCACAGGGGGCTCCTACAATGAGCAGTTCTTC
V gene: TRBV6-2/TRBV6-3
D gene: TRBD1
J gene: TRBJ2-1
clone size: many

CDR3 protein: CASSVYRGPSGTGELFF
CDR3 DNA: TGTGCCAGCAGCGTGTACAGGGGGCCCTCGGGCACCGGGGAGCTGTTTTTT
V gene: TRBV9
D gene: TRBD1
J gene: TRBJ2-2
clone size: few

CDR3 protein: CASSSITGSSYNEQFF
CDR3 DNA: TGTGCCAGCAGTTCGATTACAGGGAGCTCCTACAATGAGCAGTTCTTC
V gene: TRBV27
D gene: -
J gene: TRBJ2-1
clone size: -

CDR3 protein: CASSPNPGGPKQPQHF
CDR3 DNA: TGTGCCAGCAGCCCAAACCCAGGGGGCCCCAAGCAGCCCCAGCATTTT
V gene: TRBV7-2
D gene: TRBD1
J gene: TRBJ1-5
clone size: -

CDR3 protein: CASSEVERNTQYF
CDR3 DNA: TGTGCCAGCAGTGAAGTGGAAAGGAATACGCAGTATTTT
V gene: TRBV6-1
D gene: -
J gene: TRBJ2-3
clone size: many

CDR3 protein: CASSFPETQETQYF
CDR3 DNA: TGTGCCAGCAGCTTCCCAGAGACCCAAGAGACCCAGTACTTC
V gene: TRBV7-9
D gene: -
J gene: TRBJ2-5
clone size: few

CDR3 protein: CASSQGAGQGNEQFF
CDR3 DNA: TGTGCCAGCAGCCAAGGCGCGGGACAGGGAAATGAGCAGTTCTTC
V gene: TRBV3-1
D gene: TRBD1
J gene: TRBJ2-1
clone size: -

CDR3 protein: CSVHHLDGSPYEQYF
CDR3 DNA: TGCAGCGTTCATCACCTGGACGGGTCCCCCTACGAGCAGTACTTC
V gene: TRBV29-1
D gene: -
J gene: TRBJ2-7
clone size: many

CDR3 protein: CASRRAGGFYEQYF
CDR3 DNA: TGTGCCAGCAGGCGGGCGGGGGGCTTCTACGAGCAGTACTTC
V gene: TRBV27
D gene: TRBD2
J gene: TRBJ2-7
clone size: many

CDR3 protein: CASSDQGSTDTQYF
CDR3 DNA: TGTGCCAGCAGTGACCAGGGGAGCACAGATACGCAGTATTTT
V gene: TRBV6-4
D gene: -
J gene: TRBJ2-3
clone size: many

CDR3 protein: CASSWTVNEQFF
CDR3 DNA: TGTGCCAGCAGTTGGACAGTCAATGAGCAGTTCTTC
V gene: TRBV28
D gene: -
J gene: TRBJ2-1
clone size: -

CDR3 protein: CSALKGGNTYEQYF
CDR3 DNA: TGCAGTGCTCTGAAGGGAGGGAATACCTACGAGCAGTACTTC
V gene: TRBV20-1
D gene: TRBD2
J gene: TRBJ2-7
clone size: many

CDR3 protein: CATSDLQGRPNEQFF
CDR3 DNA: TGTGCCACCAGTGATTTGCAAGGCCGACCAAATGAGCAGTTCTTC
V gene: TRBV24-1
D gene: -
J gene: TRBJ2-1
clone size: many

CDR3 protein: CASRGLGAGEQETQYF
CDR3 DNA: TGTGCCAGCAGGGGCCTCGGTGCTGGGGAACAAGAGACCCAGTACTTC
V gene: TRBV12-3/TRBV12-4
D gene: -
J gene: TRBJ2-5
clone size: many

CDR3 protein: CATSDLGQGGYEQYF
CDR3 DNA: TGTGCCACCAGTGATTTGGGACAGGGCGGTTACGAGCAGTACTTC
V gene: TRBV24-1
D gene: TRBD1
J gene: TRBJ2-7
clone size: -

CDR3 protein: CASRTAYEQYF
CDR3 DNA: TGTGCCAGCAGAACCGCCTACGAGCAGTACTTC
V gene: TRBV6-2/TRBV6-3
D gene: -
J gene: TRBJ2-7
clone size: many

CDR3 protein: CASSFPGRELFF
CDR3 DNA: TGTGCCAGCAGTTTTCCGGGACGGGAGCTGTTTTTT
V gene: TRBV27
D gene: -
J gene: TRBJ2-2
clone size: many

CDR3 protein: CASSFRDQGWNTIYF
CDR3 DNA: TGTGCCAGCAGTTTCCGGGACCAAGGTTGGAACACCATATATTTT
V gene: TRBV12-3/TRBV12-4
D gene: -
J gene: TRBJ1-3
clone size: -

CDR3 protein: CASRGTGLSYNEQFF
CDR3 DNA: TGTGCCAGCAGGGGCACGGGGCTTTCCTACAATGAGCAGTTCTTC
V gene: TRBV6-1
D gene: -
J gene: TRBJ2-1
clone size: -

CDR3 protein: CASRGNRDLTDTQYF
CDR3 DNA: TGCGCCAGCCGCGGAAACAGGGACCTCACAGATACGCAGTATTTT
V gene: TRBV5-1
D gene: -
J gene: TRBJ2-3
clone size: many

CDR3 protein: CASSQVAGTEAFF
CDR3 DNA: TGTGCCAGCAGCCAAGTCGCGGGCACTGAAGCTTTCTTT
V gene: TRBV3-1
D gene: -
J gene: TRBJ1-1
clone size: -

CDR3 protein: CSAHQGAISNYGYTF
CDR3 DNA: TGCAGTGCTCACCAAGGGGCGATATCTAACTATGGCTACACCTTC
V gene: TRBV20-1
D gene: -
J gene: TRBJ1-2
clone size: few

CDR3 protein: CASSLRRGLYEQYF
CDR3 DNA: TGTGCCAGCAGTTTACGCAGGGGGCTCTACGAGCAGTACTTC
V gene: TRBV28
D gene: TRBD1
J gene: TRBJ2-7
clone size: many

CDR3 protein: CASSADAGSYNEQFF
CDR3 DNA: TGTGCCAGCAGCGCGGACGCCGGCTCCTACAATGAGCAGTTCTTC
V gene: TRBV12-3/TRBV12-4
D gene: -
J gene: TRBJ2-1
clone size: -

CDR3 protein: CAISPWDRGDEQYF
CDR3 DNA: TGTGCCATCAGCCCCTGGGACAGGGGAGACGAGCAGTACTTC
V gene: TRBV10-3
D gene: TRBD1
J gene: TRBJ2-7
clone size: many

CDR3 protein: CASSQDLDTGELFF
CDR3 DNA: TGCGCCAGCAGCCAAGATCTCGACACCGGGGAGCTGTTTTTT
V gene: TRBV4-3
D gene: -
J gene: TRBJ2-2
clone size: few

CDR3 protein: CASSYPGQGNEQFF
CDR3 DNA: TGTGCCAGCAGCTACCCGGGACAGGGCAATGAGCAGTTCTTC
V gene: TRBV11-2
D gene: TRBD1
J gene: TRBJ2-1
clone size: few

CDR3 protein: CASSLELPGPLHF
CDR3 DNA: TGTGCCAGCAGCTTAGAACTCCCGGGGCCCCTCCACTTT
V gene: TRBV7-8
D gene: -
J gene: TRBJ1-6
clone size: few

CDR3 protein: CASSGPPDETQYF
CDR3 DNA: TGTGCCAGCTCCGGCCCCCCCGATGAGACCCAGTACTTC
V gene: TRBV18
D gene: -
J gene: TRBJ2-5
clone size: few

CDR3 protein: CSATLGGETQYF
CDR3 DNA: TGCAGTGCTACCCTCGGAGGGGAGACCCAGTACTTC
V gene: TRBV20-1
D gene: -
J gene: TRBJ2-5
clone size: -

CDR3 protein: CASSVGGGYYEQYF
CDR3 DNA: TGTGCCAGCAGTGTCGGGGGAGGGTACTACGAGCAGTACTTC
V gene: TRBV6-1
D gene: TRBD2
J gene: TRBJ2-7
clone size: few

CDR3 protein: CASRVNTGTDNEQFF
CDR3 DNA: TGTGCCAGCAGGGTTAACACCGGGACAGACAATGAGCAGTTCTTC
V gene: TRBV6-1
D gene: TRBD1
J gene: TRBJ2-1
clone size: many

CDR3 protein: CASSLNNPQGLNTEAFF
CDR3 DNA: TGTGCCAGCAGCTTAAATAACCCACAGGGGTTGAACACTGAAGCTTTCTTT
V gene: TRBV7-9
D gene: TRBD1
J gene: TRBJ1-1
clone size: -

CDR3 protein: CASSEQGLRGTQYF
CDR3 DNA: TGTGCCAGCAGTGAACAAGGGTTACGGGGTACGCAGTATTTT
V gene: TRBV25-1
D gene: -
J gene: TRBJ2-3
clone size: -

CDR3 protein: CASSISAGVFEKLFF
CDR3 DNA: TGTGCCAGTAGTATTTCGGCTGGGGTGTTCGAAAAACTGTTTTTT
V gene: TRBV19
D gene: -
J gene: TRBJ1-4
clone size: few

CDR3 protein: CSVSEDSGANVLTF
CDR3 DNA: TGCAGCGTTTCCGAGGACTCTGGGGCCAACGTCCTGACTTTC
V gene: TRBV29-1
D gene: -
J gene: TRBJ2-6
clone size: -

CDR3 protein: CASSYATGGGLPQHF
CDR3 DNA: TGTGCCAGCAGTTACGCGACCGGGGGGGGTCTGCCCCAGCATTTT
V gene: TRBV6-5
D gene: -
J gene: TRBJ1-5
clone size: -

CDR3 protein: CASSVAEGGGAGELFF
CDR3 DNA: TGTGCCAGCAGCGTAGCGGAAGGGGGGGGCGCCGGGGAGCTGTTTTTT
V gene: TRBV9
D gene: -
J gene: TRBJ2-2
clone size: few

CDR3 protein: CASRWGAEAFF
CDR3 DNA: TGTGCCAGTAGATGGGGGGCTGAAGCTTTCTTT
V gene: TRBV19
D gene: -
J gene: TRBJ1-1
clone size: -